The 20 T cell receptor beta chains below were found in one sample sequenced in a study of beta chain features in type 1 diabetes. All of the isolated RNA was reverse transcribed, so expressed TCRB transcripts were sequenced. Sequencing used immunoSEQ multiplex PCR; TCRdb keeps in-frame clones, though not all of them. The sample lists 390,000 or so clones; approximately 14% were seen once. Specimen: naive CD4+ T cells from blood. These receptors all come from a man aged 30 to 45 in good health.

This clone was seen a few times. The chain uses TRBV9 and TRBJ1-1; TRBD1 is a possible D gene (6 bases). The CDR3 runs 12 residues. V lost 3 bases to trimming and J lost 11 bases, with 14 bases between them. Germline values: CDR1 SGDLS, CDR2 YYNGEE. The CDR3 region is CASSEVQGLAFF. DNA for the CDR3: TGTGCCAGCAGCGAAGTACAGGGACTCGCTTTCTTT.

This chain links TRBV4-2 with TRBJ1-1, with a possible D match to TRBD1 (5 bases). V lost 1 base, J lost 3 bases, and 6 bases lay in between. There are 13 residues in the CDR3. Germline loops: CDR1 LGHNA, CDR2 YNFKEQ. CDR3: CASSQVGDTEAFF. CDR3 sequence (DNA): TGTGCCAGCAGCCAAGTAGGGGACACTGAAGCTTTCTTT.

This clone was recorded a few times. This chain connects TRBV7-9 to TRBJ2-5, with 11 bases identical to TRBD2. Trimming removed 4 bases from V and 1 base from J; junction bases left unmatched: 2. The CDR3 sequence is 15 residues long. Germline V CDR1 and CDR2: SEHNR, FQNEAQ (reference sequence). The CDR3 is CASSSLAGAQETQYF. The DNA of the CDR3 is TGTGCCAGCAGCTCACTAGCGGGAGCCCAAGAGACCCAGTACTTC.

The CDR3 protein is CASIYDGTGAYEQYF. For the CDR3, the DNA is TGTGCCAGCATCTATGACGGGACAGGGGCCTACGAGCAGTACTTC. The chain is built from TRBV6-6 and TRBJ2-7; 10 bases are a match to TRBD1. In germline, CDR1 is MNHNY, CDR2 SVGAGI (reference sequence). With V trimmed by 7 bases and J by 2 bases, 8 bases remained unmatched. The CDR3 runs to 15 residues.

This clone was seen a few times. The rearrangement links TRBV29-1 to TRBJ1-3; D is ambiguous. The CDR3 runs to 15 residues. Between the trimmed V and J ends, which lost 7 bases and 0 bases, there was a span of 16 bases. Germline V gives CDR1 SQVTM, CDR2 ANQGSEA. CDR3 loop: CSAAERHFSGNTIYF. Here the CDR3 DNA reads TGCAGCGCCGCCGAAAGACATTTCTCTGGAAACACCATATATTTT.

The chain recombines TRBV18 with TRBJ1-1; TRBD1 agrees at 8 bases. V shed 3 bases, J shed 4 bases, and the junction held 7 bases outside the gene matches. Germline V gene lookup returns CDR1 KGHSH and CDR2 LQKENI. The length of the CDR3 is 15 residues. DNA of the CDR3: TGTGCCAGCTCACCCTCGACAGGGGCTAGCACTGAAGCTTTCTTT. It is translated as CASSPSTGASTEAFF.

Points on this clone: In the same sample, other DNA sequences code for this CDR3. CDR3 sequence: CAWSVGTNYGYTF. CDR3 DNA sequence: TGTGCCTGGAGTGTAGGAACCAACTATGGCTACACCTTC. The chain has TRBV30 and TRBJ1-2; D is unclear. The germline V and J ends were trimmed by 0 bases and 2 bases, with 7 bases remaining between them. This CDR3 comprises 13 residues. The germline V gene has CDR1 GTSNPN and CDR2 SVGIG (reference sequence). The complete variable domain, with remaining parts taken from reference TRBV30 and TRBJ1-2, reads SQTIHQWPATLVQPVGSPLSLECTVEGTSNPNLYWYRQAAGRGLQLLFYSVGIGQISSEVPQNLSASRPQDRQFILSSKKLLLSDSGFYLCAWSVGTNYGYTFGSGTRLTVV.

J is TRBJ1-1 and V is TRBV7-2, with D perhaps TRBD1 (5 bases). With 9 bases removed from V and 0 bases from J, the gap between germline ends came to 8 bases. Germline CDR1 and CDR2: SGHTA and FQGNSA. CDR3 length: 12 residues. CDR3 DNA sequence: TGTGCCAGTAGCAGGGTGAACACTGAAGCTTTCTTT. Its protein is CASSRVNTEAFF.

A few counts support this clone. The rearrangement uses TRBV6-5 and TRBJ1-4; D is possibly TRBD1 (5 bases). Germline-derived CDR1 and CDR2 are MNHEY and SVGAGI. V was shortened by 5 bases and J by 5 bases, with 15 bases between the two germline ends. The CDR3 covers 15 residues. CDR3 DNA: TGTGCCAGCAGTAGGCAAGGGGAAGGAAATGAAAAACTGTTTTTT. Amino acid sequence: CASSRQGEGNEKLFF.

The chain carries TRBV4-3 and TRBJ1-2; no clear D gene. The germline V and J ends were trimmed by 0 bases and 10 bases, with 12 bases remaining between them. Germline assignment: CDR1 LGHNA and CDR2 YSLEER. The CDR3 covers 13 residues. CDR3 in DNA: TGCGCCAGCAGCCAAGAATTAGGGCCCCCCTACACCTTC. Its translation is CASSQELGPPYTF.

The CDR3 sequence: CASSFPKTSGNTDTQYF. As DNA, the CDR3 is TGTGCCAGCAGCTTTCCTAAGACTAGCGGGAACACAGATACGCAGTATTTT. The rearrangement links TRBV7-2 to TRBJ2-3, with 11 positions matching TRBD2. Germline trimming cut 3 bases from V and 2 bases from J; bases unmatched to any gene: 7. The CDR3 sequence is 17 residues long. CDR1 is SGHTA, CDR2 FQGNSA, per germline.

The J gene is TRBJ2-1, the V gene TRBV30, with unresolved D. From germline, CDR1 is GTSNPN and CDR2 SVGIG (reference sequence). V was clipped by 3 bases and J by 2 bases, with 8 bases between them. This CDR3 spans 13 amino acids. The CDR3 loop is CAWRRGPYNEQFF. For the CDR3, the DNA is TGTGCCTGGAGACGTGGACCCTACAATGAGCAGTTCTTC.

This clone was seen more than once but under ten times. This chain joins TRBV7-2 and TRBJ2-5; a weak D match, TRBD1 (6 bases). V shed 2 bases and J shed 4 bases, with 14 bases lying between them. Germline CDR1 and CDR2: SGHTA and FQGNSA. The CDR3 covers 15 residues. The CDR3 nucleotides are TGTGCCAGCAGCTTACCTGACAGGCTACTAGAGACCCAGTACTTC. This encodes CASSLPDRLLETQYF.

The gene calls are TRBV27 and TRBJ2-7, with D maybe TRBD1 (5 bases). Germline V gene data show CDR1 as MNHEY and CDR2 as SMNVEV (reference sequence). This CDR3 contains 12 residues. The V gene lost 8 bases and the J gene lost 4 bases, with 12 bases spanning the gap. CDR3 sequence: CASDPRQYEQYV. The CDR3 DNA reads TGTGCCAGCGACCCTAGACAGTACGAGCAGTACGTC.

For the CDR3, the DNA is TGTGCCAGCAGCTTAATCGCTAGCGGCTACGAGCAGTACTTC. This translates into CASSLIASGYEQYF. The chain couples TRBV7-6 to TRBJ2-7, with 7 bases lining up with TRBD2. Germline loops: CDR1 SGHVS, CDR2 FNYEAQ. V lost 2 bases, J lost 3 bases, and 4 bases stayed unmatched. The CDR3 length is 14 residues.

This clone was counted a few times. The V and J genes are TRBV9 and TRBJ1-1; no reliable D call. The V end was cut by 0 bases, the J end by 4 bases, with 10 bases between. This CDR3 is built from 14 residues. Per germline, CDR1 SGDLS and CDR2 YYNGEE. The CDR3 loop is CASSVDERGTEAFF. CDR3 DNA: TGTGCCAGCAGCGTAGATGAACGGGGCACTGAAGCTTTCTTT.

This clone was found a few times. V gene TRBV4-2 combines with J gene TRBJ2-1; D may be TRBD2 (5 bases). This CDR3 region has 15 residues. Deletions cut 4 bases from V and 1 base from J, with 11 bases between. CDR1 is LGHNA and CDR2 is YNFKEQ in the germline V gene. The CDR3 coding sequence is TGTGCCAGCAGCCCCTCTAGCTCTTCCTACAATGAGCAGTTCTTC. Translating it yields CASSPSSSSYNEQFF.

In the case of this clone: The junction shows a germline mismatch at one end, possibly a read error. The genes are TRBV10-3 and TRBJ2-3, with D unclear. Germline V CDR1 and CDR2: ENHRY, SYGVKD. The CDR3 has 14 residues. CDR3 in amino acids: CAISKSLNNGAQYF. CDR3 sequence (DNA): TGTGCCATCAGTAAGTCTCTGAACAACGGAGCGCAGTATTTT.

This clone occurred a few times. The V call is TRBV15, the J call TRBJ1-2, with D unclear. Germline CDR1 is LNHNV and CDR2 is YYDKDF (reference sequence). This CDR3 has 14 amino acids. Trimming stripped 0 bases from V and 4 bases from J, with 9 bases between. The CDR3 loop reads CATSRDRRTYGYTF. In DNA form, the CDR3 reads TGTGCCACCAGCAGAGACAGGAGAACCTATGGCTACACCTTC.

The rearrangement links TRBV19 to TRBJ2-1, with 9 bases matching TRBD2. The ends lost 9 bases at V and 9 bases at J; junction bases unmatched: 9. This CDR3 has 13 residues. Per the germline V gene, CDR1 is LNHDA and CDR2 is SQIVND (reference sequence). Here the CDR3 reads CASKRGEHSEQFF. For the CDR3, the DNA is TGTGCCAGCAAGCGGGGGGAACACAGTGAGCAGTTCTTC.